Below, 21 T cell receptor beta chains from the same sample are listed, as sequenced in a study of blood T cells in healthy people across ages (dated by TCRdb to the mid-2010s). Library construction relied on 5' RACE. TCRdb lists the instrument as Illumina HiSeq 2500. A second PCR of about 6 to 11 cycles was performed with a sample-barcoded 5' primer and a J-beta primer mix. In TCRdb, the public reads were trimmed at Q25 with fastp and aligned with MiXCR, with productive beta chains retained. One record per CDR3 amino acid sequence lists the most common genes and DNA. The sample table shows about 1.1 million distinct CDR3 sequences, and around two fifths are seen once. Approximately 14% of the sample comes from the top ten. Material for sequencing was blood. The receptors originated from a man between 18 and 35 years old in good health.

The chain carries TRBV21-1 and TRBJ1-5; TRBD1 is taken as the D call from the table, unchecked against the DNA. TRBV21-1 is a pseudogene. This CDR3 region has 15 residues. The CDR3 spells CASSKRTGGLQPQHF. As DNA, the CDR3 is TGTGCCAGCAGCAAGCGGACAGGGGGCCTTCAGCCCCAGCATTTT.

The chain is built from TRBV20-1 and TRBJ1-6; tentatively, D is TRBD1 (5 bases). This CDR3 is built from 13 residues. Germline V gene data show CDR1 as DFQATT and CDR2 as SNEGSKA (reference sequence). V lost 4 bases to trimming and J lost 4 bases, with 8 bases between them. For the CDR3, the DNA is TGCAGTGCTATGGAGGGGTATAATTCACCCCTCCACTTT. The encoded protein is CSAMEGYNSPLHF.

Concerning this clonotype itself: At one end, the junction sequence differs from germline, possibly due to a read error. The chain combines TRBV5-1 with TRBJ1-2; D is ambiguous. The length of the CDR3 is 14 residues. The germline gives CDR1 SGHRS, CDR2 YFSETQ. The CDR3: CASSLGTEQNGYIF. DNA of the CDR3: TGCGCCAGCAGCTTGGGCACAGAGCAGAATGGCTACATCTTC.

The V gene is TRBV3-1, the J gene TRBJ1-5, with a possible D match to TRBD1 (5 bases). The CDR3 covers 16 residues. Trimming shortened V by 0 bases and J by 8 bases, and 17 bases separated the two germline ends. CDR1 is LGHDT and CDR2 is YNNKEL in the germline V gene (reference sequence). In DNA, the CDR3 is TGTGCCAGCAGCCAAGATTTTGAGAGACAGTCAAAGCCCCAGCATTTT. Encoded protein: CASSQDFERQSKPQHF.

The sample holds a few counts of this clonotype. V is TRBV2 and J is TRBJ2-3; TRBD2 matches 8 bases. The V gene end was trimmed by 2 bases and the J gene end by 2 bases; junction bases not matched to a gene: 6. The CDR3 covers 16 residues. From germline, CDR1 is SNHLY and CDR2 FYNNEI. The CDR3 region has the DNA TGTGCCAGCAGTGAATCAGCGGGGGTTACCACAGATACGCAGTATTTT. Translating it yields CASSESAGVTTDTQYF.

The chain is built from TRBV20-1 and TRBJ2-7, with 14 bases aligning to TRBD2. In germline, CDR1 is DFQATT, CDR2 SNEGSKA (reference sequence). The V gene end was trimmed by 6 bases and the J gene end by 5 bases; junction bases not matched to a gene: 6. This CDR3 is 14 amino acids long. DNA of the CDR3: TGCAGTGCAGAGGGACTAGCGGGGGATCACGAGCAGTACTTC. This translates into CSAEGLAGDHEQYF.

V gene TRBV12-3 or TRBV12-4 combines with J gene TRBJ1-2, with a weak D call TRBD1 (6 bases). Trimming pared 7 bases from V and 7 bases from J, leaving 19 bases between. The CDR3 has 14 residues. The CDR3 DNA reads TGTGCCAGCACCTCCTTAGGTACAGGGCGTGGCTACACCTTC. It translates to CASTSLGTGRGYTF.

The genes are TRBV7-2 and TRBJ2-4; D is possibly TRBD2 (6 bases). The J call is in doubt because the DNA end fits TRBJ2-7 better. There are 14 residues in the CDR3. The V gene's germline CDR1 is SGHTA and CDR2 FQGNSA. CDR3 amino acids: CASSVYSGEYEQYF. The CDR3 DNA reads as TGTGCCAGCAGCGTATATTCGGGGGAATACGAGCAGTACTTC.

The chain employs TRBV20-1 and TRBJ1-5; D uncertain. The CDR3 contains 11 residues. Germline-derived CDR1 and CDR2 are DFQATT and SNEGSKA (reference sequence). Between the trimmed V and J ends, which lost 6 bases and 12 bases, there was a span of 15 bases. CDR3 DNA: TGCAGTGCAAACGCCCCCGCGCACCAGCATTTT. Translation: CSANAPAHQHF.

A single count supports this clonotype. The chain recombines TRBV10-3 with TRBJ2-2, with a possible D match to TRBD1 (6 bases). Between the trimmed V and J ends, which lost 10 bases and 0 bases, there was a span of 12 bases. The CDR3 loop spans 14 amino acids. Germline CDR1 reads ENHRY; CDR2 reads SYGVKD. The chain's CDR3 is CATEDSANTGELFF. CDR3 in DNA: TGTGCCACCGAGGACAGCGCGAACACCGGGGAGCTGTTTTTT.

J is TRBJ1-2 and V is TRBV18; D unclear. This CDR3 has 15 residues. Deletions cut 3 bases from V and 4 bases from J, with 15 bases between. Germline lookup yields CDR1 KGHSH and CDR2 LQKENI. In DNA form, the CDR3 reads TGTGCCAGCTCACCGAGGCCGGCCGCGGGCTATGGCTACACCTTC. This translates into CASSPRPAAGYGYTF.

This clonotype was counted between two and nine times. This chain links TRBV2 with TRBJ1-6; unclear D gene. The CDR3 contains 15 residues. Deletions cut 2 bases from V and 9 bases from J, with 14 bases between. Germline loops: CDR1 SNHLY, CDR2 FYNNEI. The CDR3 DNA is TGTGCCAGCAGTGAATTTGGCGACTCTCTTTCACCCCTCCACTTT. Translation: CASSEFGDSLSPLHF. The full variable domain, its missing parts supplied by reference TRBV2 and TRBJ1-6, is EPEVTQTPSHQVTQMGQEVILRCVPISNHLYFYWYRQILGQKVEFLVSFYNNEISEKSEIFDDQFSVERPDGSNFTLKIRSTKLEDSAMYFCASSEFGDSLSPLHFGNGTRLTVT.

As for this clonotype: One junction end disagrees with the germline gene, perhaps due to a read error. The J gene is TRBJ2-3, the V gene TRBV6-5, with D maybe TRBD1 (6 bases). Germline CDR1 is MNHEY and CDR2 is SVGAGI. The CDR3 is made up of 15 amino acids. CDR3 DNA: TGTGACAGCAGCCCAGGGACATCAGGGGAAGATACGCAGTATTTT. Translating gives CDSSPGTSGEDTQYF.

The V call is TRBV20-1, the J call TRBJ2-3; D tentatively fits TRBD1 or TRBD2 (5 bases each). Looked up from germline, CDR1 is DFQATT and CDR2 is SNEGSKA (reference sequence). V was shortened by 5 bases and J by 2 bases, with 17 bases between the two germline ends. The CDR3 consists of 15 residues. CDR3 nucleotide sequence: TGCAGTGCTGTCTCGAGGGGCGAGTACACAGATACGCAGTATTTT. This translates into CSAVSRGEYTDTQYF.

This chain links TRBV7-2 with TRBJ2-4; D not resolved. V was cut by 5 bases and J by 0 bases, with 8 bases left in between. CDR1 and CDR2 (germline): SGHTA, FQGNSA. The CDR3 length is 14 residues. This CDR3 is CASSNRTAKNIQYF. The CDR3 DNA reads TGTGCCAGCAGCAACCGGACAGCCAAAAACATTCAGTACTTC.

This rearrangement joins TRBV12-3 or TRBV12-4 to TRBJ1-2; D remains unclear. Deletions cut 1 base from V and 1 base from J, with 7 bases between. The CDR3 is 14 amino acids. CDR3 sequence: CASSLELINYGYTF. The DNA of the CDR3 is TGTGCCAGCAGTTTAGAACTGATTAACTATGGCTACACCTTC.

J is TRBJ2-1 and V is TRBV7-2; the D gene is possibly TRBD2 (6 bases). Gene TRBJ2-7 matches the end of the DNA better, so the J call may be wrong. The germline CDR1 and CDR2 sequences are SGHTA and FQGNSA. This CDR3 contains 14 residues. As DNA, the CDR3 is TGTGCCAGCAGCTTCGGGGGTCGGAACAATGAGCAGTACTTC. It encodes CASSFGGRNNEQYF.

This clonotype was seen a single time. The CDR3 DNA reads as TGTGCCAGCAGCGTAGGACCTTCTTTGGTCCCTACTGAAAAACTGTTTTTT. Amino acid sequence: CASSVGPSLVPTEKLFF. V and J are TRBV9 and TRBJ1-4; no clear D gene. Trimming removed 0 bases at V and 7 bases at J, with 19 bases between. The germline V gene encodes CDR1 SGDLS and CDR2 YYNGEE. This CDR3 comprises 17 residues.

The rearrangement uses TRBV7-2 and TRBJ1-2, with D perhaps TRBD1 (5 bases). This CDR3 has 15 amino acids. Trimming cost V 1 base and J 5 bases, with 14 bases left between them. Germline-derived CDR1 and CDR2 are SGHTA and FQGNSA. CDR3 sequence (DNA): TGTGCCAGCAGCTTAGGGGCAGGGATTAGTTATGGCTACACCTTC. Encoded protein: CASSLGAGISYGYTF.

This chain links TRBV20-1 with TRBJ1-2; TRBD1 aligns across 8 bases. The CDR3 consists of 15 residues. CDR1 and CDR2 (germline): DFQATT, SNEGSKA (reference sequence). Trimming cost V 4 bases and J 2 bases; bases outside gene matches: 9. CDR3 protein: CSATYRTGLNYGYTF. CDR3 nucleotides: TGCAGTGCTACCTATAGGACAGGGCTCAACTATGGCTACACCTTC.

This clonotype turned up a few times. The V gene is TRBV11-2, the J gene TRBJ2-3, with D maybe TRBD2 (5 bases). Trimming removed 5 bases from V and 2 bases from J, with 26 bases in between. Germline assignment: CDR1 SGHAT and CDR2 FQNNGV. The CDR3 is 19 residues long. The CDR3 loop reads CASSTRFGEKRPLTDTQYF. The CDR3 bases are TGTGCCAGCAGCACGAGGTTTGGGGAAAAGCGGCCCCTCACAGATACGCAGTATTTT.